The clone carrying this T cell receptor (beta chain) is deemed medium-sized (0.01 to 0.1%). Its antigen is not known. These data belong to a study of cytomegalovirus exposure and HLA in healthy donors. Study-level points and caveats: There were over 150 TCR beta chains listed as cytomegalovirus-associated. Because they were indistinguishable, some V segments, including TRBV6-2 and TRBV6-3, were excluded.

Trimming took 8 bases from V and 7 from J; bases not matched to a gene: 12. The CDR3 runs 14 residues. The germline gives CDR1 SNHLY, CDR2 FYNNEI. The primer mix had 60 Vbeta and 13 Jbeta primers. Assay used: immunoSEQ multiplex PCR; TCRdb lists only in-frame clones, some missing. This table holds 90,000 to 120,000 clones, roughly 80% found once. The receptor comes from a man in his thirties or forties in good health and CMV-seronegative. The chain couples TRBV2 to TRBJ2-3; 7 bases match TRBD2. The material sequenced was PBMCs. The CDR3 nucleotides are TGTGCCAGCGGGGAGGGACTATCTCCTTATACGCAGTATTTT. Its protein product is CASGEGLSPYTQYF.